The rows below give T cell receptor beta chains drawn from one sample of a study of T-cell reconstitution after alpha-beta-depleted transplantation in children. Via MiXCR, TCRdb re-called the PCR reads, giving one row per CDR3 protein. The data hold about 980,000 distinct CDR3 sequences, with 25% to 35% observed a single time. This sample comprised PBMCs, mostly from graft donor cells, obtained 360 days after TCRalphabeta/CD19-depleted stem cell transplant. The receptors were gathered from a boy under two years old who had a stem cell transplant for SCID, so the T cells may come from the graft donor. Each CDR3 is given with its conserved first and last residue. A D gene is named only where the DNA matches it firmly. Clone size is shown for a subset of rows, as once, few, many or a class of expanded clone.

14,TRBV5-1,-,TRBJ1-1,few,TGCGCCAGCAGCTCTAGGGGGGCGGGCACTGAAGCTTTCTTT,CASSSRGAGTEAFF
15,TRBV6-1,-,TRBJ2-1,-,TGTGCCAGCCGGACAGTTACCTCAGGGAACAATGAGCAGTTCTTC,CASRTVTSGNNEQFF
17,TRBV6-1,-,TRBJ2-1,-,TGTGCCAGCAGTGGGATAAAACGCGGTCCCTCCTACAATGAGCAGTTCTTC,CASSGIKRGPSYNEQFF
18,TRBV11-1,-,TRBJ2-2,-,TGTGCCAGCAGCTTAGTACCTTATTGGGGATCGAACACCGGGGAGCTGTTTTTT,CASSLVPYWGSNTGELFF
13,TRBV12-3/TRBV12-4,-,TRBJ1-1,few,TGTGCCAGCAGTCCGTTCGTGAACACTGAAGCTTTCTTT,CASSPFVNTEAFF
15,TRBV7-9,-,TRBJ2-4,few,TGTGCCAGCAGCTTAGGTTCCCGAGCCAAAAACATTCAGTACTTC,CASSLGSRAKNIQYF
13,TRBV12-3/TRBV12-4,-,TRBJ2-7,-,TGTGCCAGCGGCACCCGACAGTGGAGCGAGCAGTACTTC,CASGTRQWSEQYF
16,TRBV7-2,TRBD1,TRBJ1-1,-,TGTGCCAGCAGCCTCCGACAGGGGGTAGTATGGACTGAAGCTTTCTTT,CASSLRQGVVWTEAFF
15,TRBV12-3/TRBV12-4,-,TRBJ1-5,-,TGTGCCAGCAGTTTAGGGGGGCGTAGCAATCAGCCCCAGCATTTT,CASSLGGRSNQPQHF
11,TRBV6-5,-,TRBJ2-2,-,TGTGCCAGCAGCACTCAGGGGGAGCTGTTTTTT,CASSTQGELFF
17,TRBV7-4,-,TRBJ1-1,-,TGTGCCAGCAGCCAGGCGGACGGTGGTAGTGGCACCACTGAAGCTTTCTTT,CASSQADGGSGTTEAFF
14,TRBV5-1,-,TRBJ1-6,-,TGCGCCAGCAGCTTGGGAACGACGGATTCACCCCTCCACTTT,CASSLGTTDSPLHF
17,TRBV12-3/TRBV12-4,-,TRBJ2-2,few,TGTGCCAGCAGTTTATGGTCGGCCCGCGCGAACACCGGGGAGCTGTTTTTT,CASSLWSARANTGELFF
15,TRBV5-1,-,TRBJ2-1,-,TGCGCCAGCAGCTCGGGGGGCCCGGGGAACAATGAGCAGTTCTTC,CASSSGGPGNNEQFF
15,TRBV19,-,TRBJ2-1,-,TGTGCCAGTAGTTCACGACCAGGGGGGAACAATGAGCAGTTCTTC,CASSSRPGGNNEQFF
14,TRBV20-1,TRBD2,TRBJ2-5,-,TGCAGTGCTCTCCCCGACGGGAGGACGGAGACCCAGTACTTC,CSALPDGRTETQYF
12,TRBV29-1,-,TRBJ2-5,many,TGCAGCGCCCTAACTTACCCAGAGACCCAGTACTTC,CSALTYPETQYF
13,TRBV7-2,-,TRBJ2-1,few,TGTGCCAGCAGCATGGACCGTTCCGGAGGGCAGTTCTTC,CASSMDRSGGQFF
15,TRBV7-2,-,TRBJ2-1,-,TGTGCCAGCAGCAACCGTATTAGCTCAAACAATGAGCAGTTCTTC,CASSNRISSNNEQFF
12,TRBV29-1,-,TRBJ1-1,-,TGCAGCGCTGCTCAGGGAGCAACTGAAGCTTTCTTT,CSAAQGATEAFF
11,TRBV12-3/TRBV12-4,-,TRBJ2-3,many,TGTGCCAGCAGTACCGGGGATACGCAGTATTTT,CASSTGDTQYF
15,TRBV4-1,-,TRBJ2-7,-,TGCGCCAGCAGCCAAGGGCCCGTAAGCTCCTACGAGCAGTACTTC,CASSQGPVSSYEQYF
15,TRBV29-1,-,TRBJ2-5,few,TGCAGCGTTGAGGGGGGTCAGGGCCTACAAGAGACCCAGTACTTC,CSVEGGQGLQETQYF
15,TRBV2,TRBD1,TRBJ2-3,few,TGTGCCAGCAGTGTACAGGGGTCGAGAGCAGATACGCAGTATTTT,CASSVQGSRADTQYF
13,TRBV2,TRBD1,TRBJ1-2,-,TGTGCCAGCAGTGACAGGGGGTTTGGGGGCTACACCTTC,CASSDRGFGGYTF
17,TRBV18,TRBD2,TRBJ2-4,few,TGTGCCAGCTCACCACTTGACGGTCAGGCGGCGGGGGTCATTCAGTACTTC,CASSPLDGQAAGVIQYF
18,TRBV11-2,TRBD2,TRBJ2-2,few,TGTGCCAGCAGCTTAGTTAGCGGGGGGGCCCCCGACACCGGGGAGCTGTTTTTT,CASSLVSGGAPDTGELFF
15,TRBV12-3/TRBV12-4,-,TRBJ2-1,-,TGTGCCAGCAGTCCCCCTTGGACGACGGGCAATGAGCAGTTCTTC,CASSPPWTTGNEQFF
16,TRBV6-2/TRBV6-3,TRBD2,TRBJ2-1,few,TGTGCCAGCAGTTACGGGCGGGGGGCCTCCTACAATGAGCAGTTCTTC,CASSYGRGASYNEQFF
14,TRBV12-3/TRBV12-4,-,TRBJ2-5,-,TGTGCCAGCAGTGGGACGGCCCTAGTGGAGACCCAGTACTTC,CASSGTALVETQYF
15,TRBV5-1,TRBD1,TRBJ1-1,few,TGCGCCAGCAGCTTTTCGGGACAGGGGCACACTGAAGCTTTCTTT,CASSFSGQGHTEAFF
20,TRBV28,-,TRBJ1-6,-,TGTGCCAGCAGTGTACCCGGGACTTTAAGTATAAGCTCCTATAATTCACCCCTCCACTTT,CASSVPGTLSISSYNSPLHF
21,TRBV28,-,TRBJ1-2,-,TGTGCCAGCAGTTTTCCTTCCCAGCTGGGACATGGGTTCGGAGGGTACTATGGCTACACCTTC,CASSFPSQLGHGFGGYYGYTF
15,TRBV9,-,TRBJ2-3,-,TGTGCCAGCCGACAGAGTCCGGGTGAGGCAGATACGCAGTATTTT,CASRQSPGEADTQYF
16,TRBV27,-,TRBJ2-1,once,TGTGCCAGCAGATCGGCCAGGGGGGGCCTTGACAATGAGCAGTTCTTC,CASRSARGGLDNEQFF
11,TRBV28,-,TRBJ2-3,-,TGTGCCATTAGAGGGGGAGATACGCAGTATTTT,CAIRGGDTQYF
11,TRBV20-1,-,TRBJ2-5,-,TGCAGTGCTAGTGTAGTGGAGACCCAGTACTTC,CSASVVETQYF
16,TRBV10-2,TRBD2,TRBJ2-5,-,TGCGCCAGCAGTGATCGAATAGCGGGGCCCCAAGAGACCCAGTACTTC,CASSDRIAGPQETQYF
16,TRBV4-2,-,TRBJ1-5,-,TGTGCCAGCAGCCAAGAGAATTCGGGTAGCAATCAGCCCCAGCATTTT,CASSQENSGSNQPQHF
13,TRBV29-1,-,TRBJ2-2,-,TGCAGCGTTGCCAGTTTGAACAGCGGGGAGCTGTTTTTT,CSVASLNSGELFF